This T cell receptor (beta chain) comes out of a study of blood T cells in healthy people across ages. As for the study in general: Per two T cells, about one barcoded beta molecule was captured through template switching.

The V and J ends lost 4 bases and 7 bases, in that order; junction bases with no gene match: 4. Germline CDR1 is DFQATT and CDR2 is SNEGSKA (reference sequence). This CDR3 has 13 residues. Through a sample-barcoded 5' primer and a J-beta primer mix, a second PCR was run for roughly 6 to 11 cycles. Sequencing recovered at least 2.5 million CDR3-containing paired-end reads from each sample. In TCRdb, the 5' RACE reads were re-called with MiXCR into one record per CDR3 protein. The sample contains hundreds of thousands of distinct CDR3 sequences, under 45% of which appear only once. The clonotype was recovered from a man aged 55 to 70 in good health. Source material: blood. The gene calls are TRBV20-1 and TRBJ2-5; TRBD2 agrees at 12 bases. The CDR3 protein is CSATPSGGVTQYF. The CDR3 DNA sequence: TGCAGTGCTACCCCTAGCGGGGGGGTGACCCAGTACTTC.